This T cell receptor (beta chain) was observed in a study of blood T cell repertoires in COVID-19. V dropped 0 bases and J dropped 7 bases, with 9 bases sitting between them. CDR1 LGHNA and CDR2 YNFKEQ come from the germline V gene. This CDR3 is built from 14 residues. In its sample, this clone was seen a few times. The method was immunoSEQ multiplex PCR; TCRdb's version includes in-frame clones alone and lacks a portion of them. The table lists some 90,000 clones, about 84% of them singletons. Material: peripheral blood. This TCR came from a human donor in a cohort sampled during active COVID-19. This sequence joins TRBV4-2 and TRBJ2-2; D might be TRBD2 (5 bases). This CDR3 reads CASSQEGDSGELFF. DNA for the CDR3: TGTGCCAGCAGCCAAGAGGGAGATAGCGGGGAGCTGTTTTTT.